These 13 T cell receptor beta chains were all obtained from the same sample, sequenced in a study of cytomegalovirus exposure and HLA in healthy donors. The study ran its PCR with 60 Vbeta and 13 Jbeta primers. Repertoires were generated with immunoSEQ multiplex PCR, while TCRdb's copy carries only in-frame clones and drops some. The sample yields approximately 110,000 clones, 69% seen once. The sample consisted of PBMCs. All receptors derive from a woman between 65 and 79 years old in good health and CMV-seropositive.

This sequence joins TRBV6-1 and TRBJ2-4, with D possibly TRBD2 on 6 matching bases. Germline V gene data show CDR1 as MNHNS and CDR2 as SASEGT. The CDR3 is made up of 12 amino acids. Between the trimmed V and J ends, which lost 10 bases and 6 bases, there was a span of 13 bases. CDR3 region: CATSGTLNIQYF. For the CDR3, the DNA is TGTGCCACTTCCGGGACTTTAAACATTCAGTACTTC.

This chain connects TRBV10-3 to TRBJ1-2; TRBD1 might be the D (5 bases). V lost 0 bases to trimming and J lost 5 bases, with 10 bases between them. Germline V gene data show CDR1 as ENHRY and CDR2 as SYGVKD. This CDR3 is 14 amino acids long. The CDR3 DNA is TGTGCCATCAGTGAGTCGAGGGGACTATATGGCTACACCTTC. Translated: CAISESRGLYGYTF.

This clone appeared once. The V gene is TRBV5-8, the J gene TRBJ2-7; no reliable D call. V lost 4 bases and J 3 bases, leaving 17 bases between the germline ends. CDR1 and CDR2 (germline): SGHTS, YDEGEE. The CDR3 spans 15 residues. The CDR3 protein is CASSNRVLDNYEQYF. The CDR3 bases are TGTGCCAGCAGCAACCGGGTCCTCGATAACTACGAGCAGTACTTC.

The V gene is TRBV30, the J gene TRBJ1-1; possible D gene TRBD1, 6 bases. This CDR3 comprises 15 residues. Trimming left V 8 bases short and J 0 bases short, with 19 bases between. Germline CDR1 GTSNPN, CDR2 SVGIG (reference sequence). The DNA of the CDR3 is TGTGCCGGGGGCCGATTTGGACACCTGAACACTGAAGCTTTCTTT. Protein sequence: CAGGRFGHLNTEAFF.

Written as DNA, the CDR3 is TGTGCCAGCTCAAGCGACAGGGGGAACACTGAAGCTTTCTTT. Amino acids: CASSSDRGNTEAFF. This chain uses TRBV18 with TRBJ1-1, with 8 nucleotides matching TRBD1. V lost 5 bases, J lost 1 base, and 3 bases stayed unmatched. Germline CDR1 is KGHSH and CDR2 is LQKENI. This CDR3 region has 14 residues.

The chain uses TRBV5-1 and TRBJ2-3; D call uncertain. Trimming removed 0 bases at V and 0 bases at J, with 5 bases between. Germline CDR1 and CDR2: SGHRS and YFSETQ. The CDR3 is 14 residues long. CDR3 bases: TGCGCCAGCAGCTTGGGAGCTAGCACAGATACGCAGTATTTT. This translates into CASSLGASTDTQYF.

This clone was detected a few times. The chain recombines TRBV7-2 with TRBJ1-1; 7 bases agree with TRBD1. From germline, CDR1 is SGHTA and CDR2 FQGNSA. The ends lost 0 bases at V and 10 bases at J; junction bases unmatched: 11. This CDR3 comprises 15 residues. The CDR3 loop is CASSLADGGGRGAFF. As DNA, the CDR3 is TGTGCCAGCAGCTTAGCGGACGGAGGGGGCCGGGGAGCTTTCTTT.

This clone was picked up a small number of times. The chain combines TRBV9 with TRBJ1-1; possibly TRBD1 for D (6 bases). V lost 4 bases and J 1 base, leaving 11 bases between the germline ends. Germline CDR1 reads SGDLS; CDR2 reads YYNGEE. This CDR3 is built from 14 residues. DNA for the CDR3: TGTGCCAGCAGCCCTTTACAGGGGAACACTGAAGCTTTCTTT. Its translation is CASSPLQGNTEAFF.

V gene TRBV10-3 combines with J gene TRBJ2-3, with D possibly matching TRBD2 (7 bases). This CDR3 has 16 amino acids. Germline V CDR1 and CDR2: ENHRY, SYGVKD. V gave up 0 bases and J gave up 0 bases, with 10 bases separating them. CDR3: CAISESGGTSTDTQYF. The CDR3 DNA reads as TGTGCCATCAGTGAGTCGGGGGGGACAAGCACAGATACGCAGTATTTT.

This chain uses TRBV7-2 with TRBJ1-4; 8 bases align to TRBD1. V shed 1 base and J 2 bases; nucleotides not matched to a gene: 3. The germline V gene encodes CDR1 SGHTA and CDR2 FQGNSA. The CDR3 totals 16 residues. CDR3 residues: CASSLGQGATNEKLFF. CDR3 bases: TGTGCCAGCAGCTTAGGGCAGGGGGCCACTAATGAAAAACTGTTTTTT.

V and J are TRBV20-1 and TRBJ2-1; D is unclear. This CDR3 spans 11 amino acids. Germline CDR1 is DFQATT and CDR2 is SNEGSKA (reference sequence). The CDR3 DNA reads as TGCAGCTGGCCCAGGCGCGATGAGCAGTTCTTC. This translates into CSWPRRDEQFF.

The chain uses TRBV5-1 and TRBJ1-2, with TRBD1 identical over 7 bases. The CDR3 spans 16 residues. Germline lookup yields CDR1 SGHRS and CDR2 YFSETQ. The V segment lost 4 bases and the J segment 6 bases; nucleotides outside the gene matches: 15. DNA for the CDR3: TGCGCCAGCAGCCCAGAGGGGGCCCGCGGGTGGGATGGCTACACCTTC. This gives the protein CASSPEGARGWDGYTF.

The table lists this clone with a few counts. The chain employs TRBV10-3 and TRBJ1-1; tentatively, D is TRBD1 (5 bases). Germline V gives CDR1 ENHRY, CDR2 SYGVKD. V lost 7 bases and J lost 1, with 19 bases in between. This CDR3 region has 16 residues. CDR3 coding DNA: TGTGCCATCACTCCCGCGGGACGCCGCTCGAACACTGAAGCTTTCTTT. Translation gives CAITPAGRRSNTEAFF.